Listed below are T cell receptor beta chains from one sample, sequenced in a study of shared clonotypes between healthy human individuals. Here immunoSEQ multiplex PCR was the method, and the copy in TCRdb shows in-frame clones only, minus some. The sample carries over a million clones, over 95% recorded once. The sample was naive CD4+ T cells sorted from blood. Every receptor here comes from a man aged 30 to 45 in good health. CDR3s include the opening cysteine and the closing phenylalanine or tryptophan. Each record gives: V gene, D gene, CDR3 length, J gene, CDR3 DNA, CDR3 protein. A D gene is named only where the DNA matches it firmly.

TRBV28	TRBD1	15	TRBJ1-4	TGTGCCAGCAGTACAACCGGGACAGGGGGTGAAAAACTGTTTTTT	CASSTTGTGGEKLFF
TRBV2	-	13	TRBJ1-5	TGTGCCAGCGGCCAGAGAAAAAATCAGCCCCAGCATTTT	CASGQRKNQPQHF
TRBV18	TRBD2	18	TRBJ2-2	TGTGCCAGCTCACCGCGTTCGGTAGCGGGAGAGATATCCGGGGAGCTGTTTTTT	CASSPRSVAGEISGELFF
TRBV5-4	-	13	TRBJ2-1	TGTGCCAGCAGCTTGGGGAACCAAAATGAGCAGTTCTTC	CASSLGNQNEQFF
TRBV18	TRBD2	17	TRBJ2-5	TGTGCCAGCTCACCTCTGGGGGGGAACTACCATAAAGAGACCCAGTACTTC	CASSPLGGNYHKETQYF
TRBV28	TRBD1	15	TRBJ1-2	TGTGCCAGCAGTTTATTGAGGGGGCTATGGTATGGCTACACCTTC	CASSLLRGLWYGYTF
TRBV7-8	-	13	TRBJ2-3	TGTGCCAGCACCGCTGGCAGCACAGATACGCAGTATTTT	CASTAGSTDTQYF
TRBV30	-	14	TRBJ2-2	TGTGCCTGGCTTCCGGGACCAGGGGTCGGGGAGCTGTTTTTT	CAWLPGPGVGELFF
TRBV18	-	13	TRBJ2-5	TGTGCCAGCTCACCACAAGGTTTGGAGACCCAGTACTTC	CASSPQGLETQYF
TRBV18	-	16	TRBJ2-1	TGTGCCAGCTCACCACCACGAAACCCCCGCCTGAATGAGCAGTTCTTC	CASSPPRNPRLNEQFF
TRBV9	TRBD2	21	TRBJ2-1	TGTGCCAGCAGCGTAGAACTTGGTGGGCTAGCGGGAGTACGTTCCTACAATGAGCAGTTCTTC	CASSVELGGLAGVRSYNEQFF
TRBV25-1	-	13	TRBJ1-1	TGTGCCAGCAGGGCTAATTGGTACACTGAAGCTTTCTTT	CASRANWYTEAFF
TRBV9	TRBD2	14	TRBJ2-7	TGTGCCAGCAGCGTAGTAGCGGGCACCGGCGAGCAGTACTTC	CASSVVAGTGEQYF
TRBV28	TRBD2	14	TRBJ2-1	TGTGCCAGCCAGGGGGCTAGCGGGGGAAATGAGCAGTTCTTC	CASQGASGGNEQFF
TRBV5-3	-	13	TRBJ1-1	TGTGCCAGAAGCAACGCAAAGAACACTGAAGCTTTCTTT	CARSNAKNTEAFF
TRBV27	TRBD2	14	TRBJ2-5	TGTGCCAGCAGCTTAGCGGGGGGCCAAGAGACCCAGTACTTC	CASSLAGGQETQYF
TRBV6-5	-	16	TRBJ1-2	TGTGCCAGCAGTTACTCCGGGGGCGGGAGGAACTATGGCTACACCTTC	CASSYSGGGRNYGYTF
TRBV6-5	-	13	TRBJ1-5	TGTGCCAGCAGGATAGACAAGAATCAGCCCCAGCATTTT	CASRIDKNQPQHF
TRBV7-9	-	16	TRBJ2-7	TGTGCCAGCAGCTTATATTCGGGCAGGGGGGAAAACGAGCAGTACTTC	CASSLYSGRGENEQYF
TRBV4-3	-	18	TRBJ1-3	TGCGCCAGCAGCCAAGAATGGGGGTATACAGGGAGTGGAAACACCATATATTTT	CASSQEWGYTGSGNTIYF